This T cell receptor beta chain emerged from a study of T cells after yellow fever vaccination (dated by TCRdb to between 2019 and 2020). Notes on the research overall: The SMART-Seq v4 Ultra Low Input RNA kit was used to prepare libraries from fractions with low cell numbers. To track T-cell clones before and after primary and booster YFV17D yellow fever vaccination, bulk TCR alpha and beta repertoires were sequenced longitudinally. Blood was collected at multiple timepoints before and after primary and secondary immunization, and bulk PBMC replicates and cell subsets were isolated. Two healthy male donors, one aged 18 to 30 and one aged 30 to 39 years, were included in the cohort. Findings and caveats that apply to the study as a whole: The study included only two donors, which limits how far the findings can be generalized. The secondary T-cell response was weaker than the primary response but faster, peaking on day 5 instead of day 15. After the booster, most of the clones that had expanded following primary vaccination were detected again (roughly 97% of CD4 and 85% to 90% of CD8), which suggests that memory was broadly maintained. A small fraction of clonotypes showed up in both the CD4 and CD8 compartments, probably as a result of convergent recombination. Because abundant contaminating clonotypes from the bulk population could be contained in FACS-sorted repertoires, computational filtering was required.

Points on this clonotype: Its antigen remains unidentified. There are no base qualities to consult, and no much larger clone falls within one base.

In the paper's terms, the treatment or condition label means: live attenuated yellow fever vaccine strain. At each blood-draw timepoint, two biological replicates of bulk PBMCs were collected. A standard Ficoll-Paque protocol was used to isolate PBMCs from peripheral blood. TriZol was used to extract RNA from bulk PBMCs, CD4 and CD8 fractions, and dextramer-positive and dextramer-negative fractions. Unmatched junction bases come to 10, with V trimmed by 8 bases and J by 7 bases. Reading the germline V gene gives CDR1 ENHRY and CDR2 SYGVKD. The CDR3, cysteine through phenylalanine, is 14 amino acids long. Only the CDR3 portion is preserved as DNA: 42 bases, with reading frame beginning at the first base. TCR cDNA was made using 5'RACE template switching, a step that added a universal primer site and unique molecular identifiers. Priming of cDNA synthesis was performed from both the TCR alpha and TCR beta constant segments. Libraries were amplified in two PCR steps, with sample barcodes and sequencing adapters added in the second step. Libraries were sequenced on Illumina HiSeq 2500 (2x100 bp) or NovaSeq (2x150 bp). Per the source publication's procedure: MIGEC handled demultiplexing of reads and collapsing into UMI consensus sequences, while MiXCR performed V(D)J alignment. Vaccine-responding clonotypes were identified with edgeR using replicate PBMC samples, with FDR below 0.01 and a log2 fold change above 5 up to day 15 being required. Each bulk clonotype received a CD4 or CD8 identity based on whether the sequenced CD4 or CD8 repertoire contained that clonotype at higher abundance. The raw public data were reprocessed by TCRdb itself: fastp quality trimming at Q25, MiXCR clonotype calling, in-frame beta chains only. Every distinct CDR3 protein forms one entry, paired with its most common genes and DNA. The V and J calls, along with clone size, are taken from TCRdb and not from the paper's own processing. A total of 550,000 to 750,000 distinct CDR3 sequences appear in this sample, roughly 13% of them only once. The top ten clonotypes cover roughly an eighth of the sample.

The sequence is built from TRBV10-3 and TRBJ2-5; 10 bases in between match TRBD2. This TCR derives from a man aged 25 to 40 who received the YFV17D yellow fever vaccine. The sequences come from PBMCs, collected on the day of the yellow fever booster vaccination. The CDR3 protein: CAIAEREGPGTQYF. The sequenced DNA is TGTGCCATCGCGGAGCGGGAGGGTCCGGGGACCCAGTACTTC.